This TCR beta chain is from a study of early T cells in non-severe SARS-CoV-2 infection. Individual cDNA molecules carried attached unique molecular identifiers. A single record per CDR3 protein comes from TCRdb applying MiXCR to the 5' RACE reads. This table holds 45,000 to 55,000 distinct CDR3 sequences, around 13% found once. Ten or more counts support this clonotype. Its matching antigen is unknown. Germline-derived CDR1 and CDR2 are SGHRS and YFSETQ. The trim removed 4 bases at V and 2 bases at J, leaving 3 bases unmatched. This CDR3 has 15 amino acids. Findings of the study overall: The matching step, a VDJdb search, favored anti-spike CD8 responses and missed private and CD4 specificities.

This sequence originates from an adult who was a healthcare worker with PCR-confirmed SARS-CoV-2 infection or an uninfected control (not recorded which). Sequenced: whole blood. The rearrangement uses TRBV5-1 and TRBJ2-5; 12 positions match TRBD2. The CDR3 loop reads CASSGLAGPQETQYF. CDR3 in DNA: TGCGCCAGCAGCGGACTAGCGGGGCCACAAGAGACCCAGTACTTC.